This T cell receptor (beta chain) comes out of a study of blood T cell repertoires in COVID-19 (dated by TCRdb to 2020 to 2022). Describing the broader study: Samples from collaborators originated in the United States, Italy and Spain and spanned both the acute and convalescent phases of COVID-19. A freely available public database, intended as a resource for researchers studying the immune response to SARS-CoV-2, is where the repertoires were released. Samples were obtained from the ongoing ImmuneRACE study (first 160 participants) and from over 1,000 subjects provided by 6 global collaborators. The sample metadata nearly always contained a de-identified subject ID, COVID-19 status, age in years and sex. Subjects who had been exposed to COVID-19, were actively infected with it, or had recovered from it provided the deeply sampled blood TCRbeta repertoires that made up the dataset. The prospective study material was composed of cDNA or gDNA derived from T cells, B-cell-depleted T cells, or PBMCs. Where available, HLA class I and class II types were taken from metadata supplied by the sample provider and were not determined by assay-based typing.

Broad study findings and their caveats: Clinical and demographic metadata were provided uncurated, with the amount varying by source and participant.

Notes on this clone: What antigen it recognizes has not been identified. No base quality values were provided; no much bigger clone lies one nucleotide off.

The germline V gene supplies CDR1 SGHAT and CDR2 FQNNGV. Trimming at the junction amounts to 0 bases on V and 0 bases on J, and the germline ends lie 8 bases apart. Taken from cysteine to phenylalanine, the CDR3 has 15 residues. Solely the CDR3 DNA is kept, with 45 bases framed from the first base. TCRbeta CDR3 regions were amplified from genomic DNA by means of the immunoSEQ Assay, a bias-controlled multiplex PCR. The authors' analysis ran thus. Nucleated cell counts per sample were estimated from amplification of reference gene primers within the assay. To quantify the absolute abundance of each unique TCRbeta CDR3 rearrangement, sequence reads were collapsed and filtered. For each sample, productive Simpson clonality was calculated as the square root of Simpson's diversity index across productive rearrangements. The immuneACCESS repertoire file appears here via TCRdb, limited to in-frame rearrangements. These files lack a portion of the clones; in checked studies, under half of the deficit traces to unresolved V genes, and the cause of the others is not known. The V and J calls and clone size come from that table; D and trimming were worked out from the DNA. This sample has under 300,000 clones in its table, and 75% to 90% of those were observed once. Jointly, the top ten make up 1.5% to 2% of the sample.

Participants in the prospective study were enrolled through a virtual design, were aged about 18 to 100 years, and lived in 24 United States geographic areas. Cohort assignment in the prospective study relied on participant-reported clinical history from a screening survey and a study questionnaire. Recovered participants in ImmuneRACE Cohort 3 were defined by two consecutive negative NP/OP PCR tests, clearance by a healthcare professional, or resolution of symptoms. In the prospective study, mobile phlebotomists collected whole blood, serum and a nasopharyngeal or oropharyngeal swab from each participant. Prospective study participants could optionally give additional blood draws and questionnaires over an approximately two-month period. Prospective study blood samples were shipped either frozen or at room temperature before DNA extraction.

The V and J segments used are TRBV11-2 and TRBJ2-5; matching of 5 bases hints at TRBD1 as the D gene. The source of this sequence is a woman aged 40-49 years who had recovered from COVID-19. The specimen was PBMCs or T cells enriched from blood (not recorded which). CDR3 region: CASSLEGQYQETQYF. The DNA reads as follows: TGTGCCAGCAGCTTAGAGGGGCAGTACCAAGAGACCCAGTACTTC.